This record concerns one T cell receptor (beta chain) sequence. This sample was taken from a study of T cells in women clearing cervical HPV infection. Turning to the study itself: HLA type stays a possible confounder, typing being limited.

Measured with immunoSEQ multiplex PCR; TCRdb has only the in-frame clones, and not every one. Its clone listing holds about 17,000 clones. HPV was found by MY09/MY11 PCR and dot-blot genotyping. The sample taken for sequencing was blood buffy coat. This TCR was sampled from a woman between 18 and 70 years old with a cervical HPV16 infection that either progressed to CIN3+ or cleared (not recorded which).

CDR3 loop: CSANRDTGYGIQYF. The DNA read from the CDR3 is TGCAGTGCTAACCGGGACACTGGATATGGCATT. The chain is built from TRBV20-1 and TRBJ2-4; a possible D gene is TRBD1 (6 bases). Coverage ceases 3 residues before the CDR3 finishes, and the germline J gene fills in the end. The CDR3 contains 14 residues. Trimming cost V 4 bases and J 9 bases, with 19 bases left between them. CDR1 and CDR2 from the germline V gene are DFQATT and SNEGSKA (reference sequence).